This is a list of T cell receptor beta chains from one sample in a study of T cell changes during pregnancy in multiple sclerosis. Assay used: immunoSEQ multiplex PCR; TCRdb lists only in-frame clones, some missing. Among approximately 45,000 clones, around 90% were seen once, and the ten largest hold about 2.6%. Specimen: CD8+ T cells from peripheral blood mononuclear cells, collected in the second trimester of pregnancy. The receptors were gathered from a female donor with multiple sclerosis, enrolled in a pregnancy study. Both conserved end residues are part of each CDR3. Fields, in order: V gene, J gene, clone size, CDR3 length, D gene, CDR3 DNA, CDR3 protein. D genes are given only for firm matches. The listing skips clone size in some rows; elsewhere it reads once, few, many or a size class.

>TRBV30|TRBJ2-1|once|16|TRBD2
TGTGCCTGGAGTGCCCATCCGGGACTAGCGGCCTGGGAGCAGTTCTTC
CAWSAHPGLAAWEQFF
>TRBV7-3|TRBJ1-1|NA|15|TRBD1
TGTGCCAGCAGCCTCCTGGGACAGGGGTGGACTGAAGCTTTCTTT
CASSLLGQGWTEAFF
>TRBV19|TRBJ2-1|few|13|NA
TGTGCCAGTAGTATAGGGCCGCTTAATGAGCAGTTCTTC
CASSIGPLNEQFF
>TRBV6-5|TRBJ1-2|NA|14|NA
TGTGCCAGCAGTTACTTGGGGGGTTCCTATGGCTACACCTTC
CASSYLGGSYGYTF
>TRBV6-5|TRBJ2-3|NA|13|NA
TGTGCCAGCAGTTCATCGGGGATAGATACGCAGTATTTT
CASSSSGIDTQYF
>TRBV4-2|TRBJ2-3|NA|19|TRBD2
TGTGCCAGCAGCCAACCGGGACTAGCGGGGGGGCCGAGCACAGATACGCAGTATTTT
CASSQPGLAGGPSTDTQYF
>TRBV9|TRBJ2-1|NA|15|NA
TGTGCCAGCAGCGCACAGGGAAACTCCTACAATGAGCAGTTCTTC
CASSAQGNSYNEQFF
>TRBV4-3|TRBJ2-1|NA|15|NA
TGCGCCAGCAGCCAAGACGGTTCCGTACACAATGAGCAGTTCTTC
CASSQDGSVHNEQFF
>TRBV19|TRBJ1-1|few|13|NA
TGTGCCAGTACCATCCTCCTGGGCGCTGAAGCTTTCTTT
CASTILLGAEAFF
>TRBV27|TRBJ2-3|NA|14|TRBD2
TGTGCCAGCAGTTTGACTAGCCACGGAGATACGCAGTATTTT
CASSLTSHGDTQYF
>TRBV7-6|TRBJ1-1|NA|11|NA
TGTGCCAGCAGCAGCGGGACAGAAGCTTTCTTT
CASSSGTEAFF
>TRBV2|TRBJ2-3|NA|15|NA
TGTGCCAGCAGTGAATGGCCCAGGCTGGCGGATACGCAGTATTTT
CASSEWPRLADTQYF
>TRBV6-4|TRBJ2-2|NA|15|NA
TGTGCCAGCAGTGACAGGGGAAGAGACACCGGGGAGCTGTTTTTT
CASSDRGRDTGELFF
>TRBV9|TRBJ2-2|NA|19|TRBD2
TGTGCCAGCAGCTCTAGCGGATTTGCGGGGGGGCCCGACACCGGGGAGCTGTTTTTT
CASSSSGFAGGPDTGELFF
>TRBV5-8|TRBJ1-5|NA|15|NA
TGTGCCAGCAGCTTTGACAGGAGGCAGGGCAAGCCCCAGCATTTT
CASSFDRRQGKPQHF
>TRBV10-3|TRBJ2-1|NA|13|NA
TGTGCCATCAGGACCGACTATCTCAATGAGCAGTTCTTC
CAIRTDYLNEQFF
>TRBV12-5|TRBJ2-2|NA|19|TRBD1
TGTGCTAGTGGTTTCCCGCTGGGGCAGGGGGCGATAAGCACCGGGGAGCTGTTTTTT
CASGFPLGQGAISTGELFF
>TRBV4-3|TRBJ1-6|NA|15|TRBD1
TGCGCCAGCAGCCGGGAACAGGGGGCTGCTTCACCCCTCCACTTT
CASSREQGAASPLHF
>TRBV10-3|TRBJ2-3|NA|14|NA
TGTGCCATCAGTGATTCGGGGGGCACAGATACGCAGTATTTT
CAISDSGGTDTQYF
>TRBV9|TRBJ1-2|NA|15|NA
TGTGCCAGCAGCCCAGAGCCTGGACTGAAATATGGCTACACCTTC
CASSPEPGLKYGYTF
>TRBV20-1|TRBJ2-7|NA|11|NA
TGCAGTGCTAAGCTGGGGGGAGAGCAGTACTTC
CSAKLGGEQYF
>TRBV2|TRBJ2-7|NA|14|TRBD1
TGTGCCAGCAGTGAAGCGGGACAGAACTACGAGCAGTACTTC
CASSEAGQNYEQYF
>TRBV10-3|TRBJ2-1|NA|14|TRBD2
TGTGCCATCAGTCCCCTAGCGGACCACAATGAGCAGTTCTTC
CAISPLADHNEQFF
>TRBV27|TRBJ1-2|NA|15|TRBD1
TGTGCCAGCAGTTCCCCCCGGACAGGCACTTATGGCTACACCTTC
CASSSPRTGTYGYTF
>TRBV5-8|TRBJ1-6|NA|16|NA
TGTGCCAGCAGTCATGGACAGAGCTCCTATAATTCACCCCTCCACTTT
CASSHGQSSYNSPLHF
>TRBV12-5|TRBJ1-1|few|15|NA
TGTGCTAGTGGTTTGGTACTCACAGGGAACACTGAAGCTTTCTTT
CASGLVLTGNTEAFF
>TRBV6-5|TRBJ2-7|NA|14|TRBD1
TGTGCCAGCAGTTCGGGCAGGGGGACATACGAGCAGTACTTC
CASSSGRGTYEQYF
>TRBV9|TRBJ2-5|once|15|TRBD2
TGTGCCAGCAGCGTTCTAGCGGGGGGACAAGAGACCCAGTACTTC
CASSVLAGGQETQYF
>TRBV30|TRBJ2-1|NA|16|TRBD1
TGTGCCTGGAGTGCACACGACAGGGGGCAAAACAATGAGCAGTTCTTC
CAWSAHDRGQNNEQFF
>TRBV9|TRBJ2-7|NA|14|NA
TGTGTCAGCAGCGCCTGGACGAAAGGGGGCGAGCAGTACTTC
CVSSAWTKGGEQYF
>TRBV4-3|TRBJ2-2|NA|19|NA
TGCGCCAGCAGCCCTGGCCCGGGTGGAGCGGCTACGAACACCGGGGAGCTGTTTTTT
CASSPGPGGAATNTGELFF
>TRBV27|TRBJ2-5|NA|19|NA
TGTGCCAGCAGTTTAACCTCTGTCGGGGCAGGACTATTCGGGGAGACCCAGTACTTC
CASSLTSVGAGLFGETQYF
>TRBV6-5|TRBJ2-5|NA|14|NA
TGTGCCAGCAGTTATCAGGGCAGCCAAGAGACCCAGTACTTC
CASSYQGSQETQYF
>TRBV9|TRBJ1-3|once|13|NA
TGTGCCAGCACACAGGACTCTGGAAACACCATATATTTT
CASTQDSGNTIYF
>TRBV27|TRBJ2-7|NA|14|TRBD1
TGTGCCAGCAGTCCGGGACAGGGGGCCTACGAGCAGTACTTC
CASSPGQGAYEQYF
>TRBV2|TRBJ1-1|NA|13|NA
TGTGCCAGCAGGGAAGGGGCCGAATACTTGGCTTTCTTT
CASREGAEYLAFF
>TRBV19|TRBJ2-7|NA|13|TRBD2
TGTGCCAGTAGCGCCGGGAGGTCCTACGAGCAGTACTTC
CASSAGRSYEQYF
>TRBV30|TRBJ1-2|NA|14|TRBD1
TGTGCCTGGAGTCTATGGACAGGGGAAAGTGGCTACACCTTC
CAWSLWTGESGYTF
>TRBV29-1|TRBJ1-2|NA|10|NA
TGCAGCGTTGGTGGGGAGGGCTACACCTTC
CSVGGEGYTF
>TRBV7-9|TRBJ1-1|NA|13|NA
TGTGCCAGCAGCTTACAGGGGAACACTGAAGCTTTCTTT
CASSLQGNTEAFF
>TRBV11-2|TRBJ2-1|NA|12|NA
TGTGCCAGCAGCGATTTGGAGTCTCGGCAGTTCTTC
CASSDLESRQFF
>TRBV27|TRBJ1-1|NA|17|TRBD1
TGTGCCAGCAGTTTCTCAGGGACAGGGGATTTTGGCACTGAAGCTTTCTTT
CASSFSGTGDFGTEAFF
>TRBV6-1|TRBJ2-7|NA|9|NA
TGTGCCACCTCCCACGAGCAGTACTTC
CATSHEQYF
>TRBV4-3|TRBJ2-7|NA|15|TRBD1
TGCGCCAGCAGCCCGACCGGGACAGGGATCAACGAGCAGTACTTC
CASSPTGTGINEQYF
>TRBV5-5|TRBJ1-5|NA|16|NA
TGTGCCAGCAGCTTAAAAGGGGCTCGGAGCAATCAGCCCCAGCATTTT
CASSLKGARSNQPQHF
>TRBV19|TRBJ1-5|NA|13|NA
TGTGCCAGTAGTATAGCTACAGGTTTGCCCCAGCATTTT
CASSIATGLPQHF
>TRBV10-2|TRBJ2-3|NA|13|NA
TGCGCCAGCAGTGAGCCAGTGGCCGATACGCAGTATTTT
CASSEPVADTQYF
>TRBV7-9|TRBJ1-2|NA|14|NA
TGTGCCAGCAGCCCGGGACTTTGGAACTATGGCTACACCTTC
CASSPGLWNYGYTF
>TRBV19|TRBJ1-3|NA|13|NA
TGTGCCAGCCTGGCCTTCTCTGGAAACACCATATATTTT
CASLAFSGNTIYF
>TRBV11-3|TRBJ2-2|NA|15|NA
TGTGCCAGCAGCTCAAGGGGACTGAACACCGGGGAGCTGTTTTTT
CASSSRGLNTGELFF
>TRBV19|TRBJ1-6|NA|16|TRBD1
TGTGCCTCTCTGGACACAAACAGGGGTAGTAATTCACCCCTCCACTTT
CASLDTNRGSNSPLHF
>TRBV19|TRBJ2-1|NA|16|TRBD2
TGTGCCAGTAGTCCTTGGGCGGGGGACCTCTACAATGAGCAGTTCTTC
CASSPWAGDLYNEQFF
>TRBV5-6|TRBJ1-1|few|14|TRBD1
TGTGCCAGCAGTTACGGGACAGGGAACACTGAAGCTTTCTTT
CASSYGTGNTEAFF
>TRBV6-6|TRBJ2-1|NA|16|TRBD1
TGTGCCAGCAGTTACCCATCGGGACAGGGTATCAATGAGCAGTTCTTC
CASSYPSGQGINEQFF
>TRBV9|TRBJ2-3|NA|16|TRBD1
TGTGCCAGCAGCGTTAGGGCAGGGGGCGGAACAGATACGCAGTATTTT
CASSVRAGGGTDTQYF
>TRBV4-3|TRBJ1-1|NA|18|TRBD1
TGCGCCAGCAGCCAAGATCAGGGGACAGGAGATATGAACACTGAAGCTTTCTTT
CASSQDQGTGDMNTEAFF
>TRBV13|TRBJ2-1|few|15|NA
TGTGCCAGCAGCGGGGACGGAGGGATGGACAATGAGCAGTTCTTC
CASSGDGGMDNEQFF
>TRBV15|TRBJ2-7|NA|13|NA
TGTGCCACCAGCGAGGCCAGGGCCTACGAGCAGTACTTC
CATSEARAYEQYF
>TRBV30|TRBJ2-3|NA|13|NA
TGTGCCTGGAGTTCCATTCCAGGGGATACGCAGTATTTT
CAWSSIPGDTQYF